This T cell receptor beta chain was documented in a study of cytomegalovirus exposure and HLA in healthy donors. General observations from the study: The authors confirmed in vitro that a few CMV-associated chains were specific for CMV antigens. Later on, an analysis tied around 17,000 TCR beta sequences to HLA alleles at 0.05 false discovery rate.

With respect to this clone: Its antigen remains unknown.

PCR was performed using 60 Vbeta and 13 Jbeta primers. In the original workflow: The count from a later analysis was 79 million or so unique TCR beta chains, some 12 million of them shared. This table comes from immunoSEQ multiplex PCR, and its TCRdb copy is limited to in-frame clones, with some not included. That table supplies the V and J calls and clone size; D and trimming were determined from the DNA. This sample has almost 200,000 clones; roughly 83% occur once, and the top ten carry 0.39%. The material sequenced was PBMCs. The TCR was taken from a male donor in good health and CMV-seropositive.

The DNA of the CDR3 is TGTGCCAGCAGTAGCGTAAATCAGCCCCAGCATTTT. Protein product: CASSSVNQPQHF. The chain carries TRBV6-5 and TRBJ1-5; no clear D gene. Trimming removed 5 bases from V and 4 bases from J, with 6 bases in between. Per the germline V gene, CDR1 is MNHEY and CDR2 is SVGAGI. This CDR3 is 12 amino acids long.